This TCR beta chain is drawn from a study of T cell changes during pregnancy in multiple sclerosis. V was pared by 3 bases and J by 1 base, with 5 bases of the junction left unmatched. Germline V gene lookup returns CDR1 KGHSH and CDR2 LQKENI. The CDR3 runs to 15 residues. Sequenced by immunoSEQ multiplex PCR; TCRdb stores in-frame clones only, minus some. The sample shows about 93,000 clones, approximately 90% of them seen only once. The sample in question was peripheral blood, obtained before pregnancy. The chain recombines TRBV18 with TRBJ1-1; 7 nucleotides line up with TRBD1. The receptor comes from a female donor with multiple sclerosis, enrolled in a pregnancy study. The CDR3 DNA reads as TGTGCCAGCTCACCGTCGACAGGGTCGAACACTGAAGCTTTCTTT. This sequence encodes CASSPSTGSNTEAFF.